This T cell receptor beta chain stems from a study of blood T cell repertoires in COVID-19. Study-level information: The origin of the acute and convalescent COVID-19 samples was the United States, Italy and Spain. T cells, B-cell-depleted T cells, or PBMCs provided the cDNA or gDNA that served as material.

In the original workflow: How many nucleated cells were present was estimated from reference gene primer amplification. Assay: immunoSEQ multiplex PCR; the TCRdb copy retains only in-frame clones and omits some. The DNA gave D and trimming, while V, J and clone size come from that table. This sample has 200,000 or so clones, with roughly 80% found just once. V was trimmed by 0 bases and J by 4 bases, leaving 11 bases between them. The CDR3 is made up of 14 amino acids. Germline-derived CDR1 and CDR2 are SGDLS and YYNGEE. Seattle patient enrollment occurred during active infection, with longitudinal follow-up thereafter.

The genes are TRBV9 and TRBJ2-7; D is possibly TRBD1 (5 bases). Sequenced: peripheral blood. This sequence originates from a woman of 80 years or more with COVID-19, enrolled during active disease. CDR3 amino acids: CASSVGPTAYEQYF. CDR3 DNA: TGTGCCAGCAGCGTAGGCCCGACAGCGTACGAGCAGTACTTC.